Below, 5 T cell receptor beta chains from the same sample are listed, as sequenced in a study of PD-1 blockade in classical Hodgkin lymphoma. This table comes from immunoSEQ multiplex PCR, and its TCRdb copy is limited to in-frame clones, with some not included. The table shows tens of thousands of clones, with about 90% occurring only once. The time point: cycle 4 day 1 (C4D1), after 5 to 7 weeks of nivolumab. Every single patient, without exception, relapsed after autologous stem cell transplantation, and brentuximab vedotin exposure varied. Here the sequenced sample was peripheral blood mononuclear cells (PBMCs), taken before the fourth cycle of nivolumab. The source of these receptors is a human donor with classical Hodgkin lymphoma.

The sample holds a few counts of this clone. The CDR3, as DNA: TGTGCCAGCAGTTTTTGGGAAGGGGGCGCTGAGCAGTTCTTC. Amino acid sequence: CASSFWEGGAEQFF. The chain is built from TRBV28 and TRBJ2-1, with TRBD1 matching over 7 bases. Germline CDR1 reads MDHEN; CDR2 reads SYDVKM. The J segment lost 9 bases and the V segment lost 3 bases, leaving 8 bases of the junction unmatched. CDR3 length equals 14 residues.

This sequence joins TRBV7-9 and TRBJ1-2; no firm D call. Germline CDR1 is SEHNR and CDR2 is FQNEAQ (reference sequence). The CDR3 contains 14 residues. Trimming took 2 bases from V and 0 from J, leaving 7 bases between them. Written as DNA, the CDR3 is TGTGCCAGCAGCTTATCGGATCCTAACTATGGCTACACCTTC. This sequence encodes CASSLSDPNYGYTF. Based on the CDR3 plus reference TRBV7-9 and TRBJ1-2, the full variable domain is DTGVSQNPRHKITKRGQNVTFRCDPISEHNRLYWYRQTLGQGPEFLTYFQNEAQLEKSRLLSDRFSAERPKGSFSTLEIQRTEQGDSAMYLCASSLSDPNYGYTFGSGTRLTVV.

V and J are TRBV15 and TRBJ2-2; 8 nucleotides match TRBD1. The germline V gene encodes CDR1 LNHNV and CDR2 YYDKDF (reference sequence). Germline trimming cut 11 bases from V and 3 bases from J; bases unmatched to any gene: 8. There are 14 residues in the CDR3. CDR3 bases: TGTGCCGTCAAGACAGGGGTAGACACCGGGGAGCTGTTTTTT. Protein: CAVKTGVDTGELFF.

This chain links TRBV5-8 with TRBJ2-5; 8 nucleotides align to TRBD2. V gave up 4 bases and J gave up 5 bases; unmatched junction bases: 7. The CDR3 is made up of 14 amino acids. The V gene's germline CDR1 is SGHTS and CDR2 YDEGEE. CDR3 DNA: TGTGCCAGCAGCGGAACGGGGGGGCTCGAGACCCAGTACTTC. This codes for CASSGTGGLETQYF.

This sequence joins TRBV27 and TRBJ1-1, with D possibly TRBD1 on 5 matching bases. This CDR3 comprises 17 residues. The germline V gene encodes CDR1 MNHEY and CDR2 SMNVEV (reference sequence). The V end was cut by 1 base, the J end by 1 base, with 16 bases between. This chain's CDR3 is CASSLWGPGNQNTEAFF. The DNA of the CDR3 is TGTGCCAGCAGTTTATGGGGACCAGGGAATCAGAACACTGAAGCTTTCTTT.